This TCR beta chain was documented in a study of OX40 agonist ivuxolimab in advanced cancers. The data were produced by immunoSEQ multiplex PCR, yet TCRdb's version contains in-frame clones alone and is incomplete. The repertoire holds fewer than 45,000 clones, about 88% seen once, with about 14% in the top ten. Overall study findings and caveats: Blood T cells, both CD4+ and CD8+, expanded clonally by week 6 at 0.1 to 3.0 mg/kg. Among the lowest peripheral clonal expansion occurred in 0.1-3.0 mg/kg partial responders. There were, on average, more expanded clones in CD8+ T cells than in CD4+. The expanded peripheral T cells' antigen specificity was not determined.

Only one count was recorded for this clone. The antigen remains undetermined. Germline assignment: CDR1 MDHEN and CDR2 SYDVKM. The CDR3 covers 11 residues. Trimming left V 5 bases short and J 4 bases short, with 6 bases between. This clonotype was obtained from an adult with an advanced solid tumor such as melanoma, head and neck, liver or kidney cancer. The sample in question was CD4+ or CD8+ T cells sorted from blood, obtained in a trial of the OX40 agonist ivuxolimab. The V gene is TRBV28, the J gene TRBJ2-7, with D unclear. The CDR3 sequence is CASSNRYEQYF. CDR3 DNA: TGTGCCAGCAGTAATAGGTACGAGCAGTACTTC. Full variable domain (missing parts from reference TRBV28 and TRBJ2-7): DVKVTQSSRYLVKRTGEKVFLECVQDMDHENMFWYRQDPGLGLRLIYFSYDVKMKEKGDIPEGYSVSREKKERFSLILESASTNQTSMYLCASSNRYEQYFGPGTRLTVT.